Described below is a single T cell receptor (beta chain) sequence and its context. The assay was immunoSEQ multiplex PCR, and TCRdb's table has in-frame clones only and misses some. Found here are about 380,000 clones, 85% to 95% of them singletons; the top ten hold approximately 0.018%. The data are from a study of shared T cell receptors in the human thymus. Source material: thymocytes. The origin of this receptor is a human donor.

CDR3 bases: TGCAGCGTAGGGACAGAAAACACCGGGGAGCTGTTTTTT. As protein: CSVGTENTGELFF. The chain couples TRBV29-1 to TRBJ2-2, with 7 bases fitting TRBD1. Germline assignment: CDR1 SQVTM and CDR2 ANQGSEA. This CDR3 is 13 amino acids long. V gave up 6 bases and J gave up 2 bases; unmatched junction bases: 3.